This paragraph covers one T cell receptor (beta chain) sequence. Its antigen has not been determined. The input lacks base qualities; no much larger clone sits a single base away. The germline V gene provides CDR1 WSHSY and CDR2 SAAADI. V is pared back by 7 bases and J by 6 bases, with 13 bases lying between the germline termini. Its CDR3 holds 13 amino acids, cysteine through phenylalanine. Of the read, only the CDR3 DNA is kept; its 39 bases are in frame from base 1. The sample's time point label, decoded: patch test 1, 2 weeks after DPC sensitization. In light of the paper, this sample's treatment or condition label describes: therapeutic diphenylcyclopropenone sensitization with weekly scalp DPC. At each patch-test visit, blood was drawn before the patch test was applied. To be eligible, patients had to be aged 18 to 70, diagnosed with alopecia and judged suitable for DPC therapy, while pregnant patients were excluded. Total RNA was extracted from unfractionated whole blood collected in Tempus Blood RNA tubes.

Receptor amplification or capture employed RACE. Sequencing relied on a NextSeq 500. During library preparation, unique molecular identifiers were attached to individual cDNA molecules so that TCRs could be counted in a quantitative, reproducible way. Both TCR alpha and TCR beta chains were sequenced from each blood RNA sample. The source study handled its data this way. Samples had a median of about 90,000 TCRs, with a range from roughly 23,224 to 750,000. V, J and CDR3 annotation of the TCR reads was carried out using the Decombinator software suite. For PS versus PT1 abundance plots, all samples were subsampled to the same number of TCRs (28,000). Expanded TCRs were defined as absent before sensitization and observed at least eight times at the 2-week time point. TCRdb reprocessed the public reads (quality trimming at Q25 with fastp, clone calling with MiXCR) and kept in-frame beta chains. Records with the same CDR3 protein are collapsed into one entry carrying the most frequent genes and DNA. Here the V and J calls rest on TCRdb's processing, not on the authors' analysis. The sample records 75,000 to 95,000 distinct CDR3 sequences, about 12% of which are singletons. Of the sample, roughly 3.4% is held by the ten largest clones.

This sample is drawn from a study of human T cells and chemical hapten exposure (dated by TCRdb to the early 2020s). Regarding the study in general: For sensitization, 2% DPC in acetone was applied to a roughly 2 cm by roughly 2 cm area of upper inner arm skin. Patients additionally received weekly therapeutic DPC doses to the scalp throughout the roughly 26-week study period. Patch testing was done on the upper back using Finn chambers containing 0.01% DPC, and results were scored after 6 days according to International Contact Dermatitis Research Group standards. Most of the patients in the cohort were female, and the cohort covered alopecia areata with under or over 50% scalp involvement, alopecia totalis and alopecia universalis. Libraries were pooled for sequencing, and per-sample TCR yields varied mainly because of small differences in library volumes within the pool. In alopecia patients, the study followed how the peripheral blood TCR repertoire changed in vivo over primary and secondary sensitization to diphenylcyclopropenone (DPC), a hapten. Blood samples were taken from patients before sensitization (week 0) and at 2, 6 and about 24 weeks after DPC sensitization. Blood for TCR sequencing was provided by twenty-nine alopecia patients at one to four time points (pre-sensitization, 2, 6 and 24 weeks). Study-wide conclusions, independent of this receptor: Alopecia, a presumed autoimmune disease, was present in all patients, so the immune response of the patients might differ from that of healthy individuals. After repeated subsampling, changes were observed in the strength of the expansion versus patch-test correlation and in the threshold at which the correlation became significant. DPC sensitization did not change the number of TCRs with a frequency above 1 in 1000, and there was no evidence of changes in global repertoire structure. Patch test score correlated positively with the number of PT1 expanded TCRs, reaching significance at thresholds 8, 16 and 32 but not at 4. Compared with pre-sensitization or healthy control sets, expanded TCRs formed significantly more large CDR3 similarity clusters, which is consistent with antigen-driven responses.

The sample here was whole blood, taken in connection with sensitization to the hapten diphenylcyclopropenone (DPC). This chain is built from TRBV10-2 and TRBJ1-5; the D gene is possibly TRBD1, with 5 bases matching. This TCR was recovered from a woman aged 60-70 years with alopecia areata. Some clones in this sample may be carry-over from other donors' samples. The DNA sequence follows: TGCGCCAGCAACCAGGGTACCAGTCAGCCCCAGCATTTT. This translates into CASNQGTSQPQHF.